These 28 T cell receptor beta chains came from one sample sequenced in a study of cytomegalovirus exposure and HLA in healthy donors. The primer mix had 60 Vbeta and 13 Jbeta primers. Measured with immunoSEQ multiplex PCR; TCRdb has only the in-frame clones, and not every one. Altogether roughly 93,000 clones are present, more than 60% being singletons, with the ten largest covering roughly 7.7%. Sequencing was carried out using PBMCs. The source of these receptors is a human donor in good health.

The chain recombines TRBV10-3 with TRBJ2-3; the D gene is possibly TRBD1 (6 bases). In germline, CDR1 is ENHRY, CDR2 SYGVKD. This CDR3 contains 13 residues. Between the trimmed V and J ends, which lost 4 bases and 3 bases, there was a span of 8 bases. The chain's CDR3 is CAISGRGTDTQYF. The DNA for the CDR3 is TGTGCCATCAGTGGAAGGGGGACAGATACGCAGTATTTT.

The rearrangement uses TRBV5-5 and TRBJ1-1, with 9 bases aligning to TRBD1. With 4 bases clipped from V and 5 bases from J, the junction kept 6 bases outside the gene matches. The CDR3 has 14 residues. Per the germline V gene, CDR1 is SGHKS and CDR2 is YYEKEE (reference sequence). CDR3 sequence reads: CASSIGTGRTEAFF. The CDR3 bases are TGTGCCAGCAGCATCGGGACAGGGAGAACTGAAGCTTTCTTT.

V usage is TRBV10-3 and J usage is TRBJ1-2; TRBD1 is a possible D gene (6 bases). CDR1 is ENHRY and CDR2 is SYGVKD in the germline V gene. V dropped 1 base and J dropped 0 bases, with 9 bases sitting between them. The CDR3 loop spans 15 amino acids. The CDR3 loop is CAISEWDTTNYGYTF. In DNA form, the CDR3 reads TGTGCCATCAGTGAGTGGGACACGACTAACTATGGCTACACCTTC.

The chain combines TRBV11-2 with TRBJ1-5, with a possible D match to TRBD1 (5 bases). This CDR3 comprises 13 residues. Trimming removed 5 bases at V and 3 bases at J, with 8 bases between. From germline, CDR1 is SGHAT and CDR2 FQNNGV. This chain's CDR3 is CASSGGSNQPQHF. The DNA for the CDR3 is TGTGCCAGCAGCGGGGGGTCCAATCAGCCCCAGCATTTT.

This clone was observed once. The CDR3 region is CASSLSKTGELFF. In nucleotides, the CDR3 is TGTGCCAGCAGTCTTAGCAAGACCGGGGAGCTGTTTTTT. The chain has TRBV6-5 and TRBJ2-2; no firm D call. The length of the CDR3 is 13 residues. Per the germline V gene, CDR1 is MNHEY and CDR2 is SVGAGI. Between the trimmed V and J ends, which lost 5 bases and 5 bases, there was a span of 9 bases.

J is TRBJ1-6 and V is TRBV13; perhaps TRBD1 as D (6 bases). V lost 2 bases to trimming and J lost 7 bases, with 12 bases between them. There are 15 residues in the CDR3. Germline V CDR1 and CDR2: PRHDT, FYEKMQ (reference sequence). CDR3 protein: CASSLFGQKNSPLHF. For the CDR3, the DNA is TGTGCCAGCAGCTTATTCGGACAGAAGAATTCACCCCTCCACTTT.

This chain uses TRBV19 with TRBJ2-7; TRBD2 matches 7 bases. The CDR3 has 15 residues. V shed 2 bases, J shed 3 bases, and the junction held 7 bases outside the gene matches. In germline, CDR1 is LNHDA, CDR2 SQIVND (reference sequence). The CDR3, as DNA: TGTGCCAGTAGTATAAATGCGCCTAGCGGCTACGAGCAGTACTTC. Its protein is CASSINAPSGYEQYF. Using reference TRBV19 and TRBJ2-7 for the parts outside the CDR3, the full variable domain is DGGITQSPKYLFRKEGQNVTLSCEQNLNHDAMYWYRQDPGQGLRLIYYSQIVNDFQKGDIAEGYSVSREKKESFPLTVTSAQKNPTAFYLCASSINAPSGYEQYFGPGTRLTVT.

This clone was seen only a few times. The rearrangement joins TRBV2 to TRBJ2-2; 13 positions agree with TRBD2. Losses at the gene ends were 7 bases for V and 6 bases for J; bases not matched to a gene: 5. The CDR3 sequence is 15 residues long. Germline CDR1 is SNHLY and CDR2 is FYNNEI. The CDR3 loop is CASTETSGRPGELFF. Here the CDR3 DNA reads TGTGCCAGCACCGAGACTAGCGGGAGGCCCGGGGAGCTGTTTTTT.

This rearrangement joins TRBV30 to TRBJ1-1; possibly TRBD1 for D (6 bases). Trimming cost V 3 bases and J 2 bases, with 16 bases left between them. Germline V gives CDR1 GTSNPN, CDR2 SVGIG (reference sequence). The CDR3 sequence is 15 residues long. DNA of the CDR3: TGTGCCTGGAGCCCAGAGGGGGTACGAAACACTGAAGCTTTCTTT. Protein product: CAWSPEGVRNTEAFF.

The chain recombines TRBV5-1 with TRBJ1-4, with TRBD1 as a possible D gene (6 bases). CDR1 is SGHRS and CDR2 is YFSETQ in the germline V gene. The CDR3 is made up of 17 amino acids. V shed 2 bases and J shed 4 bases, with 18 bases lying between them. For the CDR3, the DNA is TGCGCCAGCAGCTTACCGGGACAAGCGTGGGATAATGAAAAACTGTTTTTT. Translation gives CASSLPGQAWDNEKLFF.

The CDR3 spells CASSVGLAGEYEQYF. For the CDR3, the DNA is TGCGCCAGCAGCGTGGGACTAGCGGGAGAATACGAGCAGTACTTC. The chain has TRBV4-1 and TRBJ2-7; TRBD2 matches at 14 bases. CDR1 is MGHRA and CDR2 is YSYEKL in the germline V gene. The ends lost 5 bases at V and 4 bases at J; junction bases unmatched: 4. CDR3 length: 15 amino acids.

Note on this clone: Other DNA sequences in this specimen translate into the identical CDR3. This chain joins TRBV23-1 and TRBJ1-4; D might be TRBD1 (5 bases). TRBV23-1 is designated an ORF whose function remains uncertain. This CDR3 region has 14 residues. CDR3 sequence: CASPDRATNEKLFF. CDR3 nucleotide sequence: TGCGCTAGCCCAGACAGAGCAACTAATGAAAAACTGTTTTTT.

This chain uses TRBV18 with TRBJ2-1; TRBD1 agrees at 8 bases. The CDR3 contains 16 residues. The germline V gene has CDR1 KGHSH and CDR2 LQKENI. J lost 6 bases, V lost 3 bases, and 10 bases had no gene match. The CDR3 nucleotides read TGTGCCAGCTCACCCACAACAGGGGGAATGTTCAATGAGCAGTTCTTC. Encoded protein: CASSPTTGGMFNEQFF.

This chain uses TRBV5-1 with TRBJ2-5; 11 positions match TRBD1. CDR3 length: 14 amino acids. V shed 5 bases, J shed 9 bases, and the junction held 9 bases outside the gene matches. CDR1 is SGHRS and CDR2 is YFSETQ in the germline V gene. CDR3 DNA: TGCGCCAGCAGTCAAGGACAGGGGGCTCTGGCCCAGTACTTC. This translates into CASSQGQGALAQYF.

V gene TRBV27 combines with J gene TRBJ1-3, with D possibly being TRBD1 (5 bases). The CDR3 totals 15 residues. Germline-derived CDR1 and CDR2 are MNHEY and SMNVEV (reference sequence). The germline V and J ends were trimmed by 4 bases and 0 bases, with 10 bases remaining between them. CDR3 loop: CASSSTAGSGNTIYF. CDR3 nucleotide sequence: TGTGCCAGCAGTTCGACAGCCGGCTCTGGAAACACCATATATTTT.

The rearrangement joins TRBV27 to TRBJ2-4; D not certain. The CDR3 is 17 residues long. V dropped 2 bases and J dropped 0 bases, with 14 bases sitting between them. Per the germline V gene, CDR1 is MNHEY and CDR2 is SMNVEV (reference sequence). This CDR3 reads CASSLVGFGGAKNIQYF. The CDR3 coding sequence is TGTGCCAGCAGTTTAGTGGGCTTTGGTGGAGCCAAAAACATTCAGTACTTC.

The chain is built from TRBV5-1 and TRBJ2-7; 9 positions match TRBD1. The ends lost 7 bases at V and 3 bases at J; junction bases unmatched: 2. The CDR3 has 12 amino acids. Germline lookup yields CDR1 SGHRS and CDR2 YFSETQ. CDR3 loop: CASGQGSYEQYF. CDR3 nucleotide sequence: TGCGCCAGCGGACAGGGGAGCTACGAGCAGTACTTC.

The chain has TRBV5-4 and TRBJ2-1, with TRBD2 identical over 9 bases. The CDR3 spans 17 residues. Unmatched junction bases numbered 10, after V lost 2 bases and J lost 4 bases. Germline V lookup: CDR1 SGHNT, CDR2 YYREEE (reference sequence). CDR3 nucleotide sequence: TGTGCCAGCAGCTTCCCCGTCCGCGCGGGAGGGTACAATGAGCAGTTCTTC. The encoded protein is CASSFPVRAGGYNEQFF.

The chain recombines TRBV6-6 with TRBJ1-5; D is ambiguous. The CDR3 has 15 residues. Trimming took off 5 bases at V and 6 bases at J, with 17 bases between the two ends. The germline gives CDR1 MNHNY, CDR2 SVGAGI (reference sequence). CDR3 bases: TGTGCCAGCAGTCCCCACGGACTCAAACCTCAGCCCCAGCATTTT. It codes for CASSPHGLKPQPQHF.

This clone was seen once. This CDR3 is also generated by other DNA sequences in the sample. The V call is TRBV5-1, the J call TRBJ2-5, with unresolved D. Deletions cut 3 bases from V and 2 bases from J, with 2 bases between. Germline V lookup: CDR1 SGHRS, CDR2 YFSETQ. The CDR3 covers 11 residues. The CDR3 region is CASSSQETQYF. In DNA, the CDR3 is TGCGCCAGCAGCTCACAAGAGACCCAGTACTTC. The full variable domain, completed using reference TRBV5-1 and TRBJ2-5, is KAGVTQTPRYLIKTRGQQVTLSCSPISGHRSVSWYQQTPGQGLQFLFEYFSETQRNKGNFPGRFSGRQFSNSRSEMNVSTLELGDSALYLCASSSQETQYFGPGTRLLVL.

As for this clone: A read error may account for a junction end that differs from germline. CDR3 nucleotide sequence: TGTGCCAGCAGGTCCCGGGGGGTATACTACGGGCAGTACTTC. Its translation: CASRSRGVYYGQYF. The V gene is TRBV6-5, the J gene TRBJ2-7, with 7 bases matching TRBD2. The CDR3 runs 14 residues. Germline V gene data show CDR1 as MNHEY and CDR2 as SVGAGI.

The genes are TRBV5-1 and TRBJ1-6; 8 bases match TRBD1. V shed 4 bases and J 6 bases; nucleotides not matched to a gene: 12. CDR1 SGHRS and CDR2 YFSETQ come from the germline V gene. CDR3 size: 17 residues. In nucleotides, the CDR3 is TGCGCCAGCAGCCTGGCAACAGGGGGAGATGGTAATTCACCCCTCCACTTT. Translation: CASSLATGGDGNSPLHF.

The chain couples TRBV7-2 to TRBJ2-6; weak D call: TRBD2 (6 bases). The germline CDR1 and CDR2 sequences are SGHTA and FQGNSA. The CDR3 runs to 15 residues. V was cut by 7 bases and J by 2 bases, with 12 bases left in between. CDR3 DNA: TGTGCCAGCACCCTAGGAGGGACTGGGGCCAACGTCCTGACTTTC. Translating gives CASTLGGTGANVLTF.

The rearrangement links TRBV15 to TRBJ2-5; the D gene is possibly TRBD2 (5 bases). The CDR3 has 13 residues. The V and J ends lost 5 bases and 5 bases respectively, with 12 bases between them. CDR1 is LNHNV and CDR2 is YYDKDF in the germline V gene (reference sequence). The CDR3 here is CATSFGVLETQYF. In nucleotides, the CDR3 is TGTGCCACCAGCTTCGGGGTTTTGGAGACCCAGTACTTC.

The chain links TRBV29-1 to TRBJ2-4, with D tentatively TRBD2 (7 bases). This CDR3 has 16 amino acids. CDR1 and CDR2 from the germline V gene are SQVTM and ANQGSEA. V lost 1 base, J lost 1 base, and 14 bases lay in between. The CDR3 sequence: CSVEVGGPGAKNIQYF. As DNA, the CDR3 is TGCAGCGTTGAAGTCGGGGGGCCCGGGGCCAAAAACATTCAGTACTTC.

The rearrangement uses TRBV6-1 and TRBJ1-1; D unresolved. This CDR3 comprises 15 residues. Trimming took 1 base from V and 2 from J, leaving 11 bases between them. Germline CDR1 and CDR2: MNHNS and SASEGT. The CDR3: CASSEVYGSNTEAFF. DNA for the CDR3: TGTGCCAGCAGTGAAGTGTACGGGTCAAACACTGAAGCTTTCTTT.

The chain has TRBV27 and TRBJ1-2, with 10 bases that match TRBD1. Germline V lookup: CDR1 MNHEY, CDR2 SMNVEV (reference sequence). V lost 6 bases and J lost 4; bases outside the gene matches: 5. The CDR3 contains 14 residues. CDR3 sequence reads: CASSPGQGFYGYTF. The CDR3 bases are TGTGCCAGCAGCCCGGGACAGGGGTTCTATGGCTACACCTTC.

The rearrangement uses TRBV10-3 and TRBJ1-2; D not certain. The ends were cut back, 3 bases at V and 3 bases at J, with 17 bases in the middle. The CDR3 has 16 residues. The germline CDR1 and CDR2 sequences are ENHRY and SYGVKD. Here the CDR3 reads CAISEDEKTAHYGYTF. The CDR3 DNA reads TGTGCCATCAGTGAAGATGAGAAAACAGCTCACTATGGCTACACCTTC.